This TCR beta chain appears in the sequencing data of a study of a mutant IDH1 vaccine in newly diagnosed glioma. Study information: Treated patients, averaging 40.4 years, were around 62% male and approximately 38% female. Patients were pretreated with radiotherapy, temozolomide, or both, mostly both.

Sequencing was performed with immunoSEQ multiplex PCR; in TCRdb, only in-frame clones are kept and a portion is missing. Of 90,000 to 100,000 clones listed, around nine tenths are singletons. There are 18 residues in the CDR3. Per germline, CDR1 KGHSH and CDR2 LQKENI. Trimming removed 4 bases from V and 8 bases from J, with 29 bases in between. Stated time point: baseline, week 1 (first vaccination visit). Treatment given: pre-vaccination baseline after standard-of-care therapy. The chain is built from TRBV18 and TRBJ1-2; D not resolved. This specimen was PBMCs, taken from a glioma patient treated with radiotherapy, temozolomide or both. The receptor was isolated from a woman aged 45 to 65 with glioma. This CDR3 reads CASSRIRVRTGSNEGYTF. The CDR3, as DNA: TGTGCCAGCTCACGGATTAGGGTCCGAACGGGAAGCAATGAAGGCTACACCTTC.